The 6 T cell receptor beta chains below were found in one sample sequenced in a study of TIL therapy for anti-PD-1-resistant metastatic lung cancer. The libraries were made with immunoSEQ v3. Some clones are missing from TCRdb's copy, which holds only in-frame ones; the method was immunoSEQ multiplex PCR. The sample has around 50,000 clones, around 67% seen once; the top ten hold about 2%. Time point indicated: pre-treatment sample, taken before nivolumab and TIL therapy. The sample consisted of blood, taken at baseline. The source is a person aged 25 to 79 with non-small cell lung cancer.

The genes are TRBV5-5 and TRBJ1-4; D is uncertain. CDR3 size: 15 residues. In germline, CDR1 is SGHKS, CDR2 YYEKEE (reference sequence). Trimming left V 0 bases short and J 4 bases short, with 10 bases between. The CDR3 loop reads CASSLDQAVNEKLFF. DNA of the CDR3: TGTGCCAGCAGCTTGGATCAGGCAGTTAATGAAAAACTGTTTTTT.

The V and J genes are TRBV11-3 and TRBJ2-1, with D maybe TRBD2 (6 bases). In germline, CDR1 is SGHNT, CDR2 YENEEA. Trimming took 5 bases from V and 6 from J, leaving 17 bases between them. This CDR3 spans 15 amino acids. CDR3 DNA: TGTGCCAGCAGCCTTGGGCGGGGCGGGTTCAATGAGCAGTTCTTC. Its protein is CASSLGRGGFNEQFF.

This clone was observed many times. The chain carries TRBV11-2 and TRBJ1-2, with unresolved D. The CDR3 covers 13 residues. V was clipped by 2 bases and J by 5 bases, with 9 bases between them. Germline loops: CDR1 SGHAT, CDR2 FQNNGV. The CDR3 protein is CASSLHEGYGYTF. Here the CDR3 DNA reads TGTGCCAGCAGCTTACATGAGGGTTATGGCTACACCTTC.

The CDR3 nucleotides read TGTGCCAGCAGCTTGGGTCAGGGAGATTCACCCCTCCACTTT. Protein sequence: CASSLGQGDSPLHF. The J gene is TRBJ1-6, the V gene TRBV13; tentatively, D is TRBD1 (5 bases). Per germline, CDR1 PRHDT and CDR2 FYEKMQ (reference sequence). With 3 bases removed from V and 8 bases from J, the gap between germline ends came to 11 bases. CDR3 length: 14 amino acids.

J is TRBJ2-1 and V is TRBV7-3, with 8 bases aligning to TRBD1. Germline CDR1 SGHTA, CDR2 FQGTGA. V gave up 2 bases and J gave up 9 bases; unmatched junction bases: 6. The CDR3 extends over 14 amino acids. The CDR3 spells CASSLGQGAGEQFF. Here the CDR3 DNA reads TGTGCCAGCAGCTTAGGGCAGGGGGCCGGTGAGCAGTTCTTC.

The chain carries TRBV5-6 and TRBJ2-5; TRBD2 matches 7 bases. CDR3 size: 16 residues. Trimming cost V 4 bases and J 0 bases; bases outside gene matches: 9. Germline CDR1 reads SGHDT; CDR2 reads YYEEEE. The CDR3 reads CASSQAGTNHQETQYF. CDR3 sequence (DNA): TGTGCCAGCAGCCAGGCCGGGACTAACCACCAAGAGACCCAGTACTTC.